This TCR beta chain was sequenced for a study of control samples from healthy donors and cancer patients (dated by TCRdb to about 2020). Libraries were built with the immunoSEQ multiplex PCR assay. TCRdb took over this immuneACCESS table, retaining in-frame rearrangements with V and J assigned. Such tables are incomplete; in checked studies, under half of the missing clones stem from an unresolved V gene, and the remainder is unexplained. The sample data list 70,000 to 80,000 clones, and about 88% of these were observed just once. The ten largest clones represent around 3.8% of the sample. On this clone itself: Which antigen it targets is not known. Base qualities are not provided; no much larger clone lies one nucleotide away. Other DNA variants within this sample encode the same CDR3.

At the junction V is shortened by 8 bases and J by 4 bases; bases outside the gene matches: 2. Taken from cysteine to phenylalanine, the CDR3 has 11 residues. The only DNA kept is the CDR3, 33 bases in frame from the first base. CDR1 and CDR2, per the germline V gene (reference sequence), are LNHDA and SQIVND. Rearrangement joined TRBV19 to TRBJ2-7; a stretch of 7 junction bases matches TRBD1. The sample comprised blood. This TCR was sampled from a woman aged 45-59 years in good health. Here is the DNA: TGTGCCAGTTCAGGGGGTTACGAGCAGTACTTC. Its translation reads: CASSGGYEQYF. The variable domain in full, with residues beyond the CDR3 obtained from the reference TRBV19 and TRBJ2-7 genes, is DGGITQSPKYLFRKEGQNVTLSCEQNLNHDAMYWYRQDPGQGLRLIYYSQIVNDFQKGDIAEGYSVSREKKESFPLTVTSAQKNPTAFYLCASSGGYEQYFGPGTRLTVT.